These 9 T cell receptor beta chains originate from one sample sequenced in a study of T cells after yellow fever vaccination. TCRdb ran MiXCR on the 5' RACE reads and lists one entry per CDR3 protein. The sample carries a few hundred thousand distinct CDR3 sequences, around 4.5% recorded once. The starting material was PBMCs, obtained 15 days after the yellow fever booster vaccination. The source of these receptors is a man in his late teens or twenties who received the YFV17D yellow fever vaccine.

This clonotype was seen repeatedly, ten times or more. The gene calls are TRBV9 and TRBJ1-1, with TRBD1 matching over 9 bases. Looked up from germline, CDR1 is SGDLS and CDR2 is YYNGEE. The length of the CDR3 is 15 residues. Trimming took 3 bases from V and 7 from J; bases not matched to a gene: 10. For the CDR3, the DNA is TGTGCCAGCAGCGCTTGGGACAGGGAAAATAGTGAAGCTTTCTTT. Translating gives CASSAWDRENSEAFF.

This clonotype was observed at least ten times. The chain recombines TRBV5-1 with TRBJ2-3; D unresolved. Germline-derived CDR1 and CDR2 are SGHRS and YFSETQ. Trimming cost V 4 bases and J 8 bases, with 8 bases left between them. This CDR3 has 11 amino acids. The CDR3 here is CASSLESTQYF. The CDR3, as DNA: TGCGCCAGCAGCCTGGAGTCTACGCAGTATTTT. Looking up the rest from reference TRBV5-1 and TRBJ2-3 gives the full variable domain: KAGVTQTPRYLIKTRGQQVTLSCSPISGHRSVSWYQQTPGQGLQFLFEYFSETQRNKGNFPGRFSGRQFSNSRSEMNVSTLELGDSALYLCASSLESTQYFGPGTRLTVL.

The table lists this clonotype with many counts. V and J are TRBV11-2 and TRBJ1-2, with D perhaps matching TRBD1 (6 bases). CDR3 length: 12 residues. V was trimmed by 5 bases and J by 7 bases, leaving 11 bases between them. The germline CDR1 and CDR2 sequences are SGHAT and FQNNGV. Written as DNA, the CDR3 is TGTGCCAGCAGCAGGGGGTCTGGTGGCTACACCTTC. This codes for CASSRGSGGYTF.

The V gene is TRBV4-3, the J gene TRBJ2-6; D is perhaps TRBD2 (5 bases). Germline CDR1 LGHNA, CDR2 YSLEER. Trimming removed 2 bases from V and 0 bases from J, with 14 bases in between. CDR3 length equals 18 residues. CDR3: CASSQHGRGNSGANVLTF. Here the CDR3 DNA reads TGCGCCAGCAGCCAACATGGACGGGGTAACTCTGGGGCCAACGTCCTGACTTTC.

This chain links TRBV7-9 with TRBJ2-7; 10 positions agree with TRBD1. The CDR3 is 14 amino acids. V shed 2 bases, J shed 7 bases, and the junction held 5 bases outside the gene matches. Germline V CDR1 and CDR2: SEHNR, FQNEAQ (reference sequence). This chain's CDR3 is CASSLSRTGGEQYF. As DNA, the CDR3 is TGTGCCAGCAGCTTATCTCGGACAGGGGGAGAGCAGTACTTC. Variable domain in full (rest from reference TRBV7-9 and TRBJ2-7): DTGVSQNPRHKITKRGQNVTFRCDPISEHNRLYWYRQTLGQGPEFLTYFQNEAQLEKSRLLSDRFSAERPKGSFSTLEIQRTEQGDSAMYLCASSLSRTGGEQYFGPGTRLTVT.

CDR3 in DNA: TGTGCCAGCAGCGTAAACCAGCAACAGCCCGGTGAAAAACTGTTTTTT. Protein sequence: CASSVNQQQPGEKLFF. The rearrangement links TRBV9 to TRBJ1-4; D unresolved. The V end lost 1 base, the J end lost 7 bases, and 17 bases lay between the germline ends. Per the germline V gene, CDR1 is SGDLS and CDR2 is YYNGEE. The CDR3 covers 16 residues.

This clonotype was seen only a few times. This chain joins TRBV12-3 or TRBV12-4 and TRBJ2-2, with 9 nucleotides matching TRBD2. J lost 4 bases, V lost 6 bases, and 6 bases had no gene match. CDR3 length equals 15 residues. This CDR3 reads CASRVRGGSTGELFF. CDR3 DNA sequence: TGTGCCAGCAGGGTGCGGGGGGGCTCCACCGGGGAGCTGTTTTTT.

This clonotype was recorded a few times. The chain combines TRBV28 with TRBJ2-5, with 8 nucleotides matching TRBD1. The V gene end was trimmed by 5 bases and the J gene end by 3 bases; junction bases not matched to a gene: 5. The V gene's germline CDR1 is MDHEN and CDR2 SYDVKM. The length of the CDR3 is 14 residues. CDR3 sequence reads: CASSGDRWEETQYF. The CDR3 DNA sequence: TGTGCCAGCAGTGGGGACAGGTGGGAAGAGACCCAGTACTTC.

This clonotype turned up a few times. The chain couples TRBV5-1 to TRBJ1-2; TRBD1 might be the D (5 bases). The CDR3 contains 16 residues. Trimming took off 0 bases at V and 4 bases at J, with 16 bases between the two ends. Germline lookup yields CDR1 SGHRS and CDR2 YFSETQ. The DNA of the CDR3 is TGCGCCAGCAGCTTGGAGTCGGGGGGAACGGGCTATGGCTACACCTTC. Amino acids: CASSLESGGTGYGYTF.